These 21 T cell receptor beta chains were sequenced from one sample in a study of cytomegalovirus exposure and HLA in healthy donors. Amplification used 60 Vbeta primers and 13 Jbeta primers. The method was immunoSEQ multiplex PCR; TCRdb's version includes in-frame clones alone and lacks a portion of them. Found here are about 150,000 clones, approximately 79% of them singletons; the top ten hold less than 1.1%. The sequencing sample was made of PBMCs. Receptors were obtained from a male donor in good health and CMV-seronegative.

V gene TRBV5-4 combines with J gene TRBJ2-5, with 8 bases lining up with TRBD2. Gene TRBJ2-7 matches the end of the DNA better, so the J call may be wrong. This CDR3 contains 15 residues. The germline V gene encodes CDR1 SGHNT and CDR2 YYREEE (reference sequence). This CDR3 is CASSFRGGGPYEQYF. CDR3 DNA: TGTGCCAGCAGCTTTCGGGGGGGCGGGCCCTACGAGCAGTACTTC.

The chain is built from TRBV18 and TRBJ2-7, with D possibly matching TRBD1 (6 bases). CDR3 length: 13 residues. Germline assignment: CDR1 KGHSH and CDR2 LQKENI. V shed 3 bases and J shed 2 bases, with 8 bases lying between them. This chain's CDR3 is CASSPTGPYEQYF. The CDR3, as DNA: TGTGCCAGCTCACCGACAGGTCCCTACGAGCAGTACTTC.

V and J are TRBV18 and TRBJ2-7; TRBD1 aligns across 10 bases. Germline-derived CDR1 and CDR2 are KGHSH and LQKENI. The V and J ends lost 6 bases and 4 bases, in that order; junction bases with no gene match: 9. This CDR3 region has 15 residues. The CDR3 DNA sequence: TGTGCCAGCTCCTCCGGGACAGGGGATAGATACGAGCAGTACTTC. Protein sequence: CASSSGTGDRYEQYF.

This clone was detected once. The chain recombines TRBV5-1 with TRBJ1-2; 7 bases align to TRBD1. The germline V gene has CDR1 SGHRS and CDR2 YFSETQ. With V trimmed by 4 bases and J by 8 bases, 14 bases remained unmatched. The CDR3 extends over 15 amino acids. The CDR3 bases are TGCGCCAGCAGCCAACCCGACAGGGAAGGATGGGGCTACACCTTC. Its translation: CASSQPDREGWGYTF.

CDR3 coding DNA: TGTGCCAGCAGACAGCGGGAGGGGAAAGAGACCCAGTACTTC. The encoded protein is CASRQREGKETQYF. The chain uses TRBV2 and TRBJ2-5; 10 nucleotides line up with TRBD2. This CDR3 region has 14 residues. Germline trimming cut 6 bases from V and 3 bases from J; bases unmatched to any gene: 4. The germline V gene encodes CDR1 SNHLY and CDR2 FYNNEI. Variable domain in full (rest from reference TRBV2 and TRBJ2-5): EPEVTQTPSHQVTQMGQEVILRCVPISNHLYFYWYRQILGQKVEFLVSFYNNEISEKSEIFDDQFSVERPDGSNFTLKIRSTKLEDSAMYFCASRQREGKETQYFGPGTRLLVL.

The rearrangement links TRBV5-4 to TRBJ2-1; D uncertain. V gave up 3 bases and J gave up 0 bases, with 4 bases separating them. Per germline, CDR1 SGHNT and CDR2 YYREEE (reference sequence). CDR3 length: 13 residues. The CDR3 protein is CASSSISYNEQFF. In nucleotides, the CDR3 is TGTGCCAGCAGCTCCATCTCCTACAATGAGCAGTTCTTC.

This rearrangement joins TRBV27 to TRBJ1-1; 8 bases match TRBD1. The CDR3 sequence is 17 residues long. Germline assignment: CDR1 MNHEY and CDR2 SMNVEV (reference sequence). V shed 0 bases and J 5 bases; nucleotides not matched to a gene: 11. The CDR3 nucleotides are TGTGCCAGCAGTTTATCAGGCAGGGGGCCCATGGGGACTGAAGCTTTCTTT. This sequence encodes CASSLSGRGPMGTEAFF.

The genes are TRBV7-9 and TRBJ2-4; 7 positions match TRBD2. V was pared by 5 bases and J by 8 bases, with 3 bases of the junction left unmatched. The CDR3 extends over 12 amino acids. The germline V gene has CDR1 SEHNR and CDR2 FQNEAQ (reference sequence). CDR3 loop: CASSLGGDIQYF. In DNA, the CDR3 is TGTGCCAGCAGCCTGGGGGGGGACATTCAGTACTTC.

The chain links TRBV10-3 to TRBJ2-3; D not certain. Per germline, CDR1 ENHRY and CDR2 SYGVKD. Deletions cut 2 bases from V and 4 bases from J, with 4 bases between. The CDR3 loop spans 12 amino acids. The CDR3 DNA sequence: TGTGCCATCAGTGAGACGGCAGATACGCAGTATTTT. It encodes CAISETADTQYF.

The chain links TRBV5-1 to TRBJ1-4; 10 bases map to TRBD1. The CDR3 runs to 15 residues. Germline CDR1 is SGHRS and CDR2 is YFSETQ. V lost 0 bases, J lost 8 bases, and 4 bases stayed unmatched. CDR3 sequence: CASSLAGTGDEKLFF. The DNA of the CDR3 is TGCGCCAGCAGCTTGGCCGGGACAGGGGACGAAAAACTGTTTTTT.

The gene calls are TRBV5-4 and TRBJ1-2; 12 bases match TRBD1. The V and J ends lost 3 bases and 6 bases, in that order; junction bases with no gene match: 9. The CDR3 sequence is 16 residues long. CDR1 and CDR2 from the germline V gene are SGHNT and YYREEE (reference sequence). The CDR3, as DNA: TGTGCCAGCAGCTCCCCGGGACAGGGGGCGATTAATGGCTACACCTTC. It codes for CASSSPGQGAINGYTF.

CDR3 in amino acids: CASRVLAGGDNEQFF. The CDR3 DNA follows: TGTGCCAGCAGGGTACTAGCGGGGGGGGACAATGAGCAGTTCTTC. The rearrangement joins TRBV2 to TRBJ2-1; 13 bases are shared with TRBD2. CDR3 size: 15 residues. V shed 6 bases and J 5 bases; nucleotides not matched to a gene: 4. Germline CDR1 is SNHLY and CDR2 is FYNNEI.

This sequence joins TRBV5-1 and TRBJ2-7; 7 nucleotides align to TRBD1. The V and J ends lost 5 bases and 5 bases, in that order; junction bases with no gene match: 13. CDR1 SGHRS and CDR2 YFSETQ come from the germline V gene. The length of the CDR3 is 15 residues. Written as DNA, the CDR3 is TGCGCCAGCAGGCCCCCCAAGACAGGGAAGGACGAGCAGTACTTC. This translates into CASRPPKTGKDEQYF.

This chain uses TRBV27 with TRBJ1-2; D gene ambiguous. CDR3 size: 15 residues. With 0 bases removed from V and 8 bases from J, the gap between germline ends came to 16 bases. Germline CDR1 is MNHEY and CDR2 is SMNVEV (reference sequence). The CDR3 reads CASSLSPGFREGYTF. The CDR3 DNA reads TGTGCCAGCAGTTTATCCCCAGGCTTCCGAGAGGGCTACACCTTC.

The rearrangement uses TRBV7-9 and TRBJ1-4; 9 nucleotides agree with TRBD1. Germline CDR1 and CDR2: SEHNR and FQNEAQ (reference sequence). The length of the CDR3 is 15 residues. With V trimmed by 5 bases and J by 7 bases, 8 bases remained unmatched. In DNA form, the CDR3 reads TGTGCCAGCAGCCCGGGAGGGACAGGGAGTGAAAAACTGTTTTTT. Protein: CASSPGGTGSEKLFF.

V gene TRBV28 combines with J gene TRBJ1-5; 8 bases match TRBD1. This CDR3 comprises 19 residues. V shed 4 bases and J 3 bases; nucleotides not matched to a gene: 17. The germline CDR1 and CDR2 sequences are MDHEN and SYDVKM. This chain's CDR3 is CASSSPRTGLIHANQPQHF. DNA for the CDR3: TGTGCCAGCAGTTCCCCTCGGACAGGGTTAATTCACGCCAATCAGCCCCAGCATTTT.

The chain carries TRBV18 and TRBJ1-6, with a possible D match to TRBD1 (5 bases). CDR1 and CDR2 from the germline V gene are KGHSH and LQKENI. The ends were cut back, 1 base at V and 9 bases at J, with 16 bases in the middle. This CDR3 has 16 amino acids. CDR3 in amino acids: CASSPLDNNRSSPLHF. CDR3 nucleotides: TGTGCCAGCTCACCACTGGACAATAATCGGAGTTCACCCCTCCACTTT.

The chain couples TRBV7-8 to TRBJ2-7, with a possible D match to TRBD2 (6 bases). Germline CDR1 reads SGHVS; CDR2 reads FQNEAQ. This CDR3 region has 18 residues. Trimming pared 1 base from V and 4 bases from J, leaving 23 bases between. The DNA of the CDR3 is TGTGCCAGCAGCTTAGAAGGCAGCGGGCCACCAAGCCTTTACGAGCAGTACTTC. Encoded protein: CASSLEGSGPPSLYEQYF. Full variable domain (missing parts from reference TRBV7-8 and TRBJ2-7): GAGVSQSPRYKVAKRGQDVALRCDPISGHVSLFWYQQALGQGPEFLTYFQNEAQLDKSGLPSDRFFAERPEGSVSTLKIQRTQQEDSAVYLCASSLEGSGPPSLYEQYFGPGTRLTVT.

The genes are TRBV9 and TRBJ1-1; maybe TRBD1 (6 bases). Per the germline V gene, CDR1 is SGDLS and CDR2 is YYNGEE. This CDR3 region has 15 residues. The V end lost 0 bases, the J end lost 5 bases, and 14 bases lay between the germline ends. CDR3 residues: CASSVDGGARTEAFF. The CDR3 nucleotides read TGTGCCAGCAGCGTAGATGGGGGGGCAAGGACTGAAGCTTTCTTT.

The rearrangement links TRBV5-1 to TRBJ2-1; 7 bases are shared with TRBD2. Trimming took 0 bases from V and 0 from J; bases not matched to a gene: 6. The CDR3 consists of 17 residues. The germline V gene encodes CDR1 SGHRS and CDR2 YFSETQ. In DNA form, the CDR3 reads TGCGCCAGCAGCTTGGCCCGAGCGGGGAGCTCCTACAATGAGCAGTTCTTC. Residues: CASSLARAGSSYNEQFF. Combining the CDR3 with reference TRBV5-1 and TRBJ2-1 gives the whole variable domain KAGVTQTPRYLIKTRGQQVTLSCSPISGHRSVSWYQQTPGQGLQFLFEYFSETQRNKGNFPGRFSGRQFSNSRSEMNVSTLELGDSALYLCASSLARAGSSYNEQFFGPGTRLTVL.

V usage is TRBV18 and J usage is TRBJ2-1, with 15 positions matching TRBD2. V lost 1 base, J lost 7 bases, and 5 bases stayed unmatched. The CDR3 length is 17 residues. CDR1 is KGHSH, CDR2 LQKENI, per germline. CDR3 nucleotides: TGTGCCAGCTCACCACGGAGGACTAGCGGGGGGGAAAATGAGCAGTTCTTC. Residues: CASSPRRTSGGENEQFF.